This is a list of T cell receptor beta chains from one sample in a study of identical twins. Using its own MiXCR run on the 5' RACE reads, TCRdb lists one record per CDR3 protein. The table records a few hundred thousand distinct CDR3 sequences, around 20% of them present only once. The sample was naive T cells sorted from blood. The origin of the receptors is a man in his forties or fifties in good health. CDR3s include the opening cysteine and the closing phenylalanine or tryptophan. Each record gives: V gene, D gene, clone size, CDR3 length, J gene, CDR3 protein, CDR3 DNA. A D gene is named only where the DNA matches it firmly. Not every row has a clone size; where given, it reads once, few, many or a size class.

V gene: TRBV20-1
D gene: NA
clone size: few
CDR3 length: 11
J gene: TRBJ1-2
CDR3 protein: CSANGGYGYTF
CDR3 DNA: TGCAGTGCTAATGGGGGTTATGGCTACACCTTC

V gene: TRBV3-1
D gene: TRBD1
clone size: few
CDR3 length: 14
J gene: TRBJ1-5
CDR3 protein: CASSQRQGGQPQHF
CDR3 DNA: TGTGCCAGCAGCCAGAGACAGGGCGGTCAGCCCCAGCATTTT

V gene: TRBV7-4
D gene: TRBD1
clone size: few
CDR3 length: 16
J gene: TRBJ1-3
CDR3 protein: CASSSDREDSGNTIYF
CDR3 DNA: TGTGCCAGCAGCTCCGACAGGGAGGACTCTGGAAACACCATATATTTT

V gene: TRBV7-6
D gene: NA
clone size: NA
CDR3 length: 15
J gene: TRBJ1-2
CDR3 protein: CASSLTPLSGYGYTF
CDR3 DNA: TGTGCCAGCAGCTTAACCCCTTTATCTGGCTATGGCTACACCTTC

V gene: TRBV6-2/TRBV6-3
D gene: NA
clone size: NA
CDR3 length: 17
J gene: TRBJ1-1
CDR3 protein: CASSNSGQGRAYTEAFF
CDR3 DNA: TGTGCCAGCAGCAACTCAGGGCAGGGGAGGGCGTACACTGAAGCTTTCTTT

V gene: TRBV12-3/TRBV12-4
D gene: NA
clone size: NA
CDR3 length: 15
J gene: TRBJ1-6
CDR3 protein: CASSARGADNSPLHF
CDR3 DNA: TGTGCCAGCAGTGCGCGGGGGGCCGATAATTCACCCCTCCACTTT

V gene: TRBV6-5
D gene: NA
clone size: few
CDR3 length: 16
J gene: TRBJ1-1
CDR3 protein: CASSYPAGLGNTEAFF
CDR3 DNA: TGTGCCAGCAGTTACCCGGCGGGTTTAGGGAACACTGAAGCTTTCTTT

V gene: TRBV7-6
D gene: NA
clone size: few
CDR3 length: 14
J gene: TRBJ2-3
CDR3 protein: CASSLVSGTDTQYF
CDR3 DNA: TGTGCCAGCAGCCTGGTCTCGGGGACAGATACGCAGTATTTT

V gene: TRBV11-2
D gene: TRBD1
clone size: many
CDR3 length: 14
J gene: TRBJ2-5
CDR3 protein: CASSRGTDQETQYF
CDR3 DNA: TGTGCCAGCAGCAGAGGGACAGACCAAGAGACCCAGTACTTC

V gene: TRBV7-2
D gene: NA
clone size: NA
CDR3 length: 15
J gene: TRBJ1-3
CDR3 protein: CASSYDSGSGNTIYF
CDR3 DNA: TGTGCCAGCAGTTATGACAGCGGCTCTGGAAACACCATATATTTT

V gene: TRBV5-5
D gene: TRBD1
clone size: few
CDR3 length: 16
J gene: TRBJ1-1
CDR3 protein: CASSLPGGLRNTEAFF
CDR3 DNA: TGTGCCAGCAGCCTTCCAGGGGGGTTGCGGAACACTGAAGCTTTCTTT

V gene: TRBV7-7
D gene: TRBD1
clone size: few
CDR3 length: 15
J gene: TRBJ2-1
CDR3 protein: CASSPGQAYYNEQFF
CDR3 DNA: TGTGCCAGCAGCCCGGGACAGGCCTACTACAATGAGCAGTTCTTC

V gene: TRBV29-1
D gene: NA
clone size: few
CDR3 length: 12
J gene: TRBJ1-1
CDR3 protein: CSAMGRHTEAFF
CDR3 DNA: TGCAGCGCTATGGGTAGGCACACTGAAGCTTTCTTT

V gene: TRBV9
D gene: NA
clone size: NA
CDR3 length: 14
J gene: TRBJ2-5
CDR3 protein: CASSVEAARGMQYF
CDR3 DNA: TGTGCCAGCAGCGTAGAGGCGGCTAGGGGTATGCAGTACTTC

V gene: TRBV10-3
D gene: NA
clone size: few
CDR3 length: 14
J gene: TRBJ2-7
CDR3 protein: CAISEPGPLYEQYF
CDR3 DNA: TGTGCCATCAGCGAACCCGGGCCCCTCTACGAGCAGTACTTC

V gene: TRBV10-3
D gene: NA
clone size: few
CDR3 length: 14
J gene: TRBJ2-4
CDR3 protein: CATFWVRGKNIQYF
CDR3 DNA: TGTGCCACCTTTTGGGTGAGGGGGAAAAACATTCAGTACTTC

V gene: TRBV29-1
D gene: NA
clone size: few
CDR3 length: 13
J gene: TRBJ2-1
CDR3 protein: CSVELGRENEQFF
CDR3 DNA: TGCAGCGTTGAATTGGGTCGGGAGAATGAGCAGTTCTTC

V gene: TRBV29-1
D gene: NA
clone size: few
CDR3 length: 13
J gene: TRBJ1-5
CDR3 protein: CSVLGSVNQPQHF
CDR3 DNA: TGCAGCGTTTTAGGATCGGTGAATCAGCCCCAGCATTTT

V gene: TRBV6-1
D gene: TRBD1
clone size: NA
CDR3 length: 15
J gene: TRBJ1-1
CDR3 protein: CASRPGGTGNTEAFF
CDR3 DNA: TGTGCCAGCAGACCGGGGGGGACAGGAAACACTGAAGCTTTCTTT

V gene: TRBV20-1
D gene: TRBD1
clone size: NA
CDR3 length: 13
J gene: TRBJ2-7
CDR3 protein: CSARGGFNYEQYF
CDR3 DNA: TGCAGTGCGAGAGGGGGCTTCAACTACGAGCAGTACTTC

V gene: TRBV20-1
D gene: NA
clone size: many
CDR3 length: 17
J gene: TRBJ2-2
CDR3 protein: CSARRGSRVPNTGELFF
CDR3 DNA: TGCAGTGCTAGGAGGGGCTCCCGCGTCCCGAACACCGGGGAGCTGTTTTTT

V gene: TRBV12-3/TRBV12-4
D gene: TRBD1
clone size: NA
CDR3 length: 16
J gene: TRBJ1-4
CDR3 protein: CASSLNRGSGNEKLFF
CDR3 DNA: TGTGCCAGCAGTTTGAACAGGGGGTCAGGGAATGAAAAACTGTTTTTT

V gene: TRBV20-1
D gene: NA
clone size: few
CDR3 length: 15
J gene: TRBJ1-5
CDR3 protein: CSARDRQHSNQPQHF
CDR3 DNA: TGCAGTGCTAGAGATAGACAGCATAGCAATCAGCCCCAGCATTTT